This T cell receptor beta chain was recorded in a study of cytomegalovirus exposure and HLA in healthy donors. Study-wide background: The same platform as the 666 first-cohort repertoires was used for the 100 to 150 validation repertoires, a later analysis reported. The study, taken as a whole, reports: Listed as cytomegalovirus-associated were more than 150 TCR beta chains.

TCRdb's table, derived via immunoSEQ multiplex PCR, lists solely in-frame clones and lacks some. The sample shows tens of thousands of clones, approximately 90% of them seen only once. Notes on this clone: Its antigen is unidentified.

The donors were members of the approximately 110-subject validation cohort (separate from the approximately 730-subject first cohort). The material sequenced was PBMCs. The receptor's source is a young woman in good health and CMV-seropositive.

Here the CDR3 DNA reads TGTGCCAGCAGCTCCAGGGGTCGAGAGACCCAGTACTTC. Its protein product is CASSSRGRETQYF. This sequence joins TRBV9 and TRBJ2-5; weak D call: TRBD1 (6 bases). Trimming left V 4 bases short and J 4 bases short, with 11 bases between. The CDR3 is 13 amino acids. CDR1 SGDLS and CDR2 YYNGEE come from the germline V gene.